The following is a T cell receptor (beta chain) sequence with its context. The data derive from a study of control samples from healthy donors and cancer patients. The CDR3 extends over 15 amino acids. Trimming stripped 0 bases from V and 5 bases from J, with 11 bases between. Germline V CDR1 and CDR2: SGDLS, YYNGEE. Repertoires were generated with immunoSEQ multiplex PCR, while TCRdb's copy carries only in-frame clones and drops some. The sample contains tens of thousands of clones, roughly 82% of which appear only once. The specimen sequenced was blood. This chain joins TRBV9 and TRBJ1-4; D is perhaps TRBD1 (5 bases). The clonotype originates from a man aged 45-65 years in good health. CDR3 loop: CASSVATGGNEKLFF. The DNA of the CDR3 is TGTGCCAGCAGCGTAGCTACAGGAGGGAATGAAAAACTGTTTTTT.